What follows is one T cell receptor (beta chain) and its context. The antigen it binds to is not known. Base-call qualities are not available, and no considerably larger clone is one nucleotide away. The data were obtained in a study of shared T cell receptors in the human thymus (dated by TCRdb to about 2021). The study in broad terms: The study examined how self-reactive, shared T-cell receptor alpha chains are generated in the human thymus.

Preparation of the library involved the immunoSEQ multiplex PCR assay. The immuneACCESS repertoire file appears here via TCRdb, limited to in-frame rearrangements. These files lack a portion of the clones; in checked studies, under half of the deficit traces to unresolved V genes, and the cause of the others is not known. This sample has 640,000 or so clones in its table, and more than 75% of those were observed once. The ten largest clones capture about 0.0094% of the sample. These data were likewise used in another study, on human thymus T cells. As noted in the second study: The donors were immunologically healthy infants in Finland who had open corrective cardiac surgery for congenital heart defects. The thymus tissue came from surgical resects taken out during corrective cardiac surgery. Both the thymic and the peripheral blood repertoires appeared to show biased V and J gene segment usage. Highly overlapping thymic TCR repertoires among unrelated individuals were reported in the related research. The study described the TCR alpha and beta repertoires in under ten infant thymus samples and a few matching peripheral blood samples. The cohort included about 6 male and a couple of female infants, with donor ages spanning 7 to 244 days. Thymocytes were released mechanically from tissue and stored at -70 °C as pellets of about 10-34 million cells. Genomic DNA was extracted from frozen cell pellets with a QIAsymphony instrument. TCRB and TCRAD loci were amplified from a standardized quantity of quality-controlled genomic DNA using the immunoSEQ multiplex PCR assay. The V(D)J region was spanned by amplicons of a length sufficient to cover the CDR3 and to identify V and J genes. The commercial immunoSEQ service was used to sequence amplicons on an Illumina platform. Corrections for primer bias and sequencing errors followed previously described methods, while TCRAD and TCRB definitions were based on the IMGT database. Analysis of the repertoires was done with immunoSEQ Analyzer 3.0 and VDJTools and included basic statistics, V/J segment usage, diversity estimates, rarefaction and pairwise overlap. Diversity was estimated with Chao1, ChaoE, Efron-Thisted, Shannon and inverse Simpson indices, and also on datasets down-sampled to the smallest sample. For repertoire overlap, CDR3 nucleotide sequence, V gene and J gene had to match strictly, and clustering was done by Jaccard-based multidimensional scaling. On average, thymus samples gave 750,000 to 1,000,000 unique TCRB clonotypes, whereas blood samples gave about 84,000.

This TCR derives from a boy in the first two years of life with a congenital heart defect. Donor details come from another sample of the same person, matched by shared clones. What was sequenced was thymocytes.

The nucleotide sequence reads TGCAGCGTTGTCGGCGGGGGTATCCATGAGCAGTTCTTC. It is translated as CSVVGGGIHEQFF. The chain couples TRBV29-1 to TRBJ2-1, with 7 central nucleotides matching TRBD2. From V the trimming removes 4 bases and from J it removes 8 bases, while the gene matches leave 8 bases of the junction unaccounted for. CDR1 and CDR2 are read off the germline V gene as SQVTM and ANQGSEA. Inclusive of the bounding cysteine and phenylalanine, the CDR3 is 13 residues long. The sequence is cut down to CDR3 DNA, 39 bases in frame from base 1.